This TCR beta chain was retrieved from a study of blood T cell repertoires in COVID-19. The overall study: T cells, B-cell-depleted T cells, or PBMCs provided the cDNA or gDNA that served as material.

Individuals aged 18 to 89 years were recruited from about two dozen US areas. In assigning cohorts, the study relied on participant-reported clinical history. Clones were read by immunoSEQ multiplex PCR, and TCRdb kept only the in-frame ones, dropping some. The top ten hold approximately 10% of the sample, which has some 210,000 clones, about 87% seen once. The germline V and J ends were trimmed by 6 bases and 2 bases, with 14 bases remaining between them. The CDR3 has 13 amino acids. Germline V gives CDR1 SQVTM, CDR2 ANQGSEA. Specimen: PBMCs or T cells enriched from blood (not recorded which). The chain combines TRBV29-1 with TRBJ2-7; D not resolved. This sequence was found in a man aged 18-30 years with acute COVID-19. The CDR3 nucleotides read TGCAGCGTCGCTACCGACTTGGCCTACGAGCAGTACTTC. Translating it yields CSVATDLAYEQYF.